A single sample gave rise to the 9 T cell receptor beta chains below, sequenced in a study of cytomegalovirus exposure and HLA in healthy donors. 13 Jbeta primers and 60 Vbeta primers were used for the PCR. The table came from immunoSEQ multiplex PCR; TCRdb's copy has only in-frame clones and leaves some out. Counted here are some 150,000 clones, about 78% occurring once; the ten biggest clones make up approximately 3.9%. The specimen was PBMCs. These receptors were taken from a man aged 50 to 59 in good health and CMV-seropositive.

The chain uses TRBV29-1 and TRBJ1-1; D is ambiguous. The CDR3 consists of 13 residues. V was clipped by 6 bases and J by 3 bases, with 14 bases between them. The germline gives CDR1 SQVTM, CDR2 ANQGSEA. DNA of the CDR3: TGCAGCGTGAAAAATCCCGCGGACACTGAAGCTTTCTTT. Protein sequence: CSVKNPADTEAFF.

V and J are TRBV6-5 and TRBJ1-5; possible D gene TRBD1, 5 bases. In germline, CDR1 is MNHEY, CDR2 SVGAGI. The length of the CDR3 is 14 residues. V gave up 6 bases and J gave up 7 bases, with 16 bases separating them. The CDR3 DNA is TGTGCCAGCAGCTACAGGAGGGCTGAACAGCCCCAGCATTTT. Its translation is CASSYRRAEQPQHF.

This sequence joins TRBV29-1 and TRBJ2-3; no firm D call. V lost 7 bases to trimming and J lost 6 bases, with 8 bases between them. From germline, CDR1 is SQVTM and CDR2 ANQGSEA. This CDR3 spans 10 amino acids. The CDR3 sequence: CSGGEDTQYF. The CDR3 DNA sequence: TGCAGCGGAGGTGAGGATACGCAGTATTTT.

The rearrangement uses TRBV9 and TRBJ1-2; maybe TRBD1 (5 bases). Deletions cut 6 bases from V and 2 bases from J, with 8 bases between. This CDR3 is 12 amino acids long. The germline gives CDR1 SGDLS, CDR2 YYNGEE. The CDR3, as DNA: TGTGCCAGCATGGGGGGGAACTATGGCTACACCTTC. This gives the protein CASMGGNYGYTF.

The CDR3 loop reads CASSRDRFEDTQYF. CDR3 bases: TGTGCCAGCAGCCGGGACAGGTTTGAAGATACGCAGTATTTT. This chain joins TRBV7-2 and TRBJ2-3; 8 bases match TRBD1. This CDR3 has 14 amino acids. Germline V gene lookup returns CDR1 SGHTA and CDR2 FQGNSA. The junction had 6 bases not matched to a gene; V was cut back by 5 bases and J by 5 bases.

The V call is TRBV15, the J call TRBJ2-5; 13 bases are a match to TRBD2. CDR1 and CDR2 from the germline V gene are LNHNV and YYDKDF (reference sequence). The J segment lost 5 bases and the V segment lost 1 base, leaving 7 bases of the junction unmatched. The CDR3 spans 17 residues. The CDR3 here is CATSRVTSGRARETQYF. The CDR3 coding sequence is TGTGCCACCAGCAGAGTAACTAGCGGGAGGGCCCGGGAGACCCAGTACTTC.

This rearrangement joins TRBV18 to TRBJ2-2; 7 nucleotides line up with TRBD1. The CDR3 covers 13 residues. The trim removed 6 bases at V and 6 bases at J, leaving 4 bases unmatched. The V gene's germline CDR1 is KGHSH and CDR2 LQKENI. The CDR3 sequence is CASSLQGAGELFF. As DNA, the CDR3 is TGTGCCAGCTCGCTTCAGGGGGCCGGGGAGCTGTTTTTT.

The count of this clone is one. V usage is TRBV2 and J usage is TRBJ1-2, with D unresolved. Germline V gives CDR1 SNHLY, CDR2 FYNNEI. The CDR3 loop spans 13 amino acids. Trimming removed 7 bases from V and 4 bases from J, with 13 bases in between. CDR3 nucleotide sequence: TGTGCCAGCATTCCTACCCCTAGCTATGGCTACACCTTC. Translated, it gives CASIPTPSYGYTF.

A few counts support this clone. CDR3: CSVRTSGSGTDTQYF. The CDR3 bases are TGCAGCGTTCGGACTAGCGGGAGCGGGACAGATACGCAGTATTTT. The chain has TRBV29-1 and TRBJ2-3; 13 bases agree with TRBD2. The CDR3 is made up of 15 amino acids. Per the germline V gene, CDR1 is SQVTM and CDR2 is ANQGSEA. Unmatched junction bases numbered 5, after V lost 5 bases and J lost 3 bases.